This TCR beta chain emerged from a study of tumour-infiltrating T cells in Burkitt lymphoma. Study in general: Overall and progression-free survival were predicted by productive clonality.

TCRdb keeps only in-frame clones here, not all; method: immunoSEQ multiplex PCR. The sample holds some 15,000 clones; 80% are singletons and the top ten take 2.1%. The V end was cut by 0 bases, the J end by 0 bases, with 11 bases between. Germline V gene sequence: CDR1 SGHDN, CDR2 FVKESK. The CDR3 covers 16 residues. The V gene is TRBV14, the J gene TRBJ1-1, with D possibly being TRBD1 (5 bases). The sequenced sample was tumor tissue. The origin of this receptor is a human donor with diffuse large B-cell lymphoma. The CDR3 DNA is TGTGCCAGCAGCCAAGATCTCGGGGGGATGAACACTGAAGCTTTCTTT. Translating gives CASSQDLGGMNTEAFF.